This T cell receptor (beta chain) was documented in a study of CD8 T cells in ankylosing spondylitis. Each TCR beta library was made by quantitative 5'-RACE that incorporated molecular barcodes. One entry per CDR3 protein results from TCRdb running MiXCR on the 5' RACE reads. The table lists about 42,000 distinct CDR3 sequences, more than 3% of them singletons. Relative to its sample, this clonotype is medium-sized. Its antigen is as yet unknown. Study-level points and caveats: Previously reported in reactive arthritis synovial fluid and blood were some of the motif variants. Matched ankylosing spondylitis synovial fluid reportedly showed significant enrichment of disease-linked clones. Clones that were linked to disease were CD8+ and were relatively rare in peripheral blood.

This CDR3 contains 14 residues. Germline V gives CDR1 SGDLS, CDR2 YYNGEE. The V end lost 0 bases, the J end lost 7 bases, and 13 bases lay between the germline ends. Sequenced: blood, either unsorted or a sorted T cell fraction (not recorded which). The sequence came from a female donor with ankylosing spondylitis or in good health (not recorded which). This chain joins TRBV9 and TRBJ1-1; weak D call: TRBD1 (6 bases). CDR3 protein: CASSVAGGGGEAFF. The CDR3 DNA reads as TGTGCCAGCAGCGTAGCCGGGGGAGGGGGTGAAGCTTTCTTT. Drawing the rest from reference TRBV9 and TRBJ1-1, the complete variable domain is DSGVTQTPKHLITATGQRVTLRCSPRSGDLSVYWYQQSLDQGLQFLIQYYNGEERAKGNILERFSAQQFPDLHSELNLSSLELGDSALYFCASSVAGGGGEAFFGQGTRLTVV.